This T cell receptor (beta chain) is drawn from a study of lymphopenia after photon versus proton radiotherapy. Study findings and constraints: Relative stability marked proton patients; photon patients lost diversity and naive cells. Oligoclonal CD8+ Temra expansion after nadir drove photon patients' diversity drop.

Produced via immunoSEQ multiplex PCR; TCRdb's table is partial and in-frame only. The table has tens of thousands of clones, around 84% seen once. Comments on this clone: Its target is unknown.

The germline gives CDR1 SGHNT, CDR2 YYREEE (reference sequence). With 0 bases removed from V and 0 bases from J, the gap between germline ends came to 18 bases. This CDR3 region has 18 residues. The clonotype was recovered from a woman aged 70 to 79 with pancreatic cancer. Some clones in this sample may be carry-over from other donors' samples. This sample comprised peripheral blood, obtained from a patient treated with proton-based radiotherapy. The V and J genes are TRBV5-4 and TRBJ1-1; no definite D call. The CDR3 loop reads CASSLDLPGDTVNTEAFF. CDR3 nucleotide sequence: TGTGCCAGCAGCTTGGATCTTCCGGGAGATACAGTGAACACTGAAGCTTTCTTT.